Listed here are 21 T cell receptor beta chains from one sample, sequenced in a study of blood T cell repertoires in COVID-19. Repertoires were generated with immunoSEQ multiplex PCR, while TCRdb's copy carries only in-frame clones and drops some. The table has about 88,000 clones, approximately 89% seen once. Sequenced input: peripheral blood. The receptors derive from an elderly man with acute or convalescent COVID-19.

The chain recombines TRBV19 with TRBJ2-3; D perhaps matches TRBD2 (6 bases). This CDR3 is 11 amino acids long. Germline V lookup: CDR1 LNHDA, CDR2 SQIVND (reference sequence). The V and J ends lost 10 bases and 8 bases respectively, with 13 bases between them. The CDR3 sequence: CATGGVVTQYF. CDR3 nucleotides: TGTGCCACCGGAGGGGTCGTTACGCAGTATTTT.

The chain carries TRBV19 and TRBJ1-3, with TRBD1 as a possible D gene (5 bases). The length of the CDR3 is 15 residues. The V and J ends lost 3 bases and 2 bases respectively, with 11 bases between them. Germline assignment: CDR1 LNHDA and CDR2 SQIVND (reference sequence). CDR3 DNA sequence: TGTGCCAGTAGTATCGGAGGGACGGCTGGAAACACCATATATTTT. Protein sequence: CASSIGGTAGNTIYF.

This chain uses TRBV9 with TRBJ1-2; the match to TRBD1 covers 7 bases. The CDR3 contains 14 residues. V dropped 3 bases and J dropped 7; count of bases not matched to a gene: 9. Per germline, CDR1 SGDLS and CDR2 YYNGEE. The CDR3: CASSATDRAVGYTF. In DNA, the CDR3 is TGTGCCAGCAGCGCCACAGACAGGGCCGTTGGCTACACCTTC.

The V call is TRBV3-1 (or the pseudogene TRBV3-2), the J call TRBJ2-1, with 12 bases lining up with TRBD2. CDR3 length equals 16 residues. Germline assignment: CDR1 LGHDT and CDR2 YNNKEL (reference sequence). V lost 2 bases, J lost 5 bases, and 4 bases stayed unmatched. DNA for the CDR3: TGTGCCAGCAGCCAATCACTAGCGGGGGGCGACAATGAGCAGTTCTTC. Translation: CASSQSLAGGDNEQFF.

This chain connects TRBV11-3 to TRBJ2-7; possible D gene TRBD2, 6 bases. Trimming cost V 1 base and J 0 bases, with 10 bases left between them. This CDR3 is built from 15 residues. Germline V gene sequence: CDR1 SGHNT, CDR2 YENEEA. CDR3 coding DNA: TGTGCCAGCAGCTTAGGGCGGGGCGGCTCCTACGAGCAGTACTTC. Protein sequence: CASSLGRGGSYEQYF.

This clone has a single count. The CDR3 loop is CASSPGTLYNEQFF. The CDR3 DNA is TGTGCCAGCAGCCCTGGGACACTCTACAATGAGCAGTTCTTC. The chain has TRBV7-3 and TRBJ2-1; tentatively, D is TRBD1 (6 bases). Trimming left V 5 bases short and J 3 bases short, with 11 bases between. Germline V CDR1 and CDR2: SGHTA, FQGTGA. The CDR3 has 14 residues.

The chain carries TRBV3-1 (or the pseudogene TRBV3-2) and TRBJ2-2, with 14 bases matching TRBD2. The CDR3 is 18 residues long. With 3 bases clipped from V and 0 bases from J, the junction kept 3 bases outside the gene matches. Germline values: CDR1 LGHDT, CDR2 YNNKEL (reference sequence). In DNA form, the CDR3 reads TGTGCCAGCAGCCAGGAGACTAGCGGGGGGGCGAACACCGGGGAGCTGTTTTTT. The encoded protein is CASSQETSGGANTGELFF.

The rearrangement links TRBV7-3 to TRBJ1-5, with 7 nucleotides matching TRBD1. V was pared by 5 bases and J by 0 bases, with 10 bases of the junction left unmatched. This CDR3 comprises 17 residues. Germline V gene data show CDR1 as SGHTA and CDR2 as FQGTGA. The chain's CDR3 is CASSPDREALSNQPQHF. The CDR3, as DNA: TGTGCCAGCAGCCCTGACAGGGAAGCCCTTAGCAATCAGCCCCAGCATTTT. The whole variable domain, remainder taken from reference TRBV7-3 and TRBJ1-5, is GAGVSQTPSNKVTEKGKYVELRCDPISGHTALYWYRQSLGQGPEFLIYFQGTGAADDSGLPNDRFFAVRPEGSVSTLKIQRTERGDSAVYLCASSPDREALSNQPQHFGDGTRLSIL.

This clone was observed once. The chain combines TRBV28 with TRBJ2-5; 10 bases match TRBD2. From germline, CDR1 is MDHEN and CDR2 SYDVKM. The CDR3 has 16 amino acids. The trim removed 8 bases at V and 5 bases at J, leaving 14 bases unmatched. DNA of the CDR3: TGTGCCAGCGGCGGGGTGCTAGCGGGAGCGGATGAGACCCAGTACTTC. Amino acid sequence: CASGGVLAGADETQYF.

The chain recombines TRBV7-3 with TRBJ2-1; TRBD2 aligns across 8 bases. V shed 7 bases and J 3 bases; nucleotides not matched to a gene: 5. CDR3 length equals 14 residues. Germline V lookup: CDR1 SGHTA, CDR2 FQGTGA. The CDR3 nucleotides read TGTGCCAGCACCTCTGGGACTAGCTACAATGAGCAGTTCTTC. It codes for CASTSGTSYNEQFF.

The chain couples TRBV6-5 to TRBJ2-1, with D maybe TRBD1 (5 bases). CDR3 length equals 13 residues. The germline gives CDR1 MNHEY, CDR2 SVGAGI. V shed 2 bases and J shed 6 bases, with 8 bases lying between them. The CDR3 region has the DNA TGTGCCAGCAGTTACGGCAGGGTCAATGAGCAGTTCTTC. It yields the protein CASSYGRVNEQFF.

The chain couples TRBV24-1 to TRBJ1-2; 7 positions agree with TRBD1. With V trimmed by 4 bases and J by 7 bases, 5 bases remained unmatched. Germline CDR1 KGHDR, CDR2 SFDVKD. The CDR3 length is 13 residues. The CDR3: CATSDVTGVGYTF. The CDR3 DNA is TGTGCCACCAGTGACGTCACAGGGGTTGGCTACACCTTC.

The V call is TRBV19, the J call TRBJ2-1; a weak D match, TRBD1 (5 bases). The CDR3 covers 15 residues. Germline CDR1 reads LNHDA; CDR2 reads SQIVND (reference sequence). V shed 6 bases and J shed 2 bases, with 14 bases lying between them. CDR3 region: CASSPRAGTYNEQFF. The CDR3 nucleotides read TGTGCCAGTAGCCCCAGGGCAGGAACCTACAATGAGCAGTTCTTC. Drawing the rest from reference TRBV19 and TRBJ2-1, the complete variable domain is DGGITQSPKYLFRKEGQNVTLSCEQNLNHDAMYWYRQDPGQGLRLIYYSQIVNDFQKGDIAEGYSVSREKKESFPLTVTSAQKNPTAFYLCASSPRAGTYNEQFFGPGTRLTVL.

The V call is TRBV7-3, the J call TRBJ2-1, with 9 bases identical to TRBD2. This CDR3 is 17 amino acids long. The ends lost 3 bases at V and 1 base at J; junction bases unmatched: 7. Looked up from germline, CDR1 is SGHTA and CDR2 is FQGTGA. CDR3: CASSLSGTSFSYNEQFF. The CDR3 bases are TGTGCCAGCAGCTTGTCCGGGACTAGCTTTTCCTACAATGAGCAGTTCTTC.

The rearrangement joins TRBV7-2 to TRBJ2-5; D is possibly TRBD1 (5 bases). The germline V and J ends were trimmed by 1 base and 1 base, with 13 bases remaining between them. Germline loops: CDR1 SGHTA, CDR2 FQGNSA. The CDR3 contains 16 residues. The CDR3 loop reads CASSLVAGWGQETQYF. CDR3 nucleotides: TGTGCCAGCAGCTTAGTTGCAGGGTGGGGCCAAGAGACCCAGTACTTC.

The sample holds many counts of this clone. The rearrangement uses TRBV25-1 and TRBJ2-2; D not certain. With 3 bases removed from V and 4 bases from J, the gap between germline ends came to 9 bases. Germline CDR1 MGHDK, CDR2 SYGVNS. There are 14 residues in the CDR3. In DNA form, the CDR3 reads TGTGCCAGCAGTGACCTAACAGTCACCGGGGAGCTGTTTTTT. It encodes CASSDLTVTGELFF. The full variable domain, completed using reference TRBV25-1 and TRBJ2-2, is EADIYQTPRYLVIGTGKKITLECSQTMGHDKMYWYQQDPGMELHLIHYSYGVNSTEKGDLSSESTVSRIRTEHFPLTLESARPSHTSQYLCASSDLTVTGELFFGEGSRLTVL.

CDR3 amino acids: CASSVSGREHEQYF. CDR3 coding DNA: TGTGCCAGCAGCGTTAGCGGGAGAGAACACGAGCAGTACTTC. The chain joins TRBV9 to TRBJ2-7; 9 nucleotides line up with TRBD2. The CDR3 loop spans 14 amino acids. With 2 bases clipped from V and 5 bases from J, the junction kept 5 bases outside the gene matches. Germline V gene sequence: CDR1 SGDLS, CDR2 YYNGEE.

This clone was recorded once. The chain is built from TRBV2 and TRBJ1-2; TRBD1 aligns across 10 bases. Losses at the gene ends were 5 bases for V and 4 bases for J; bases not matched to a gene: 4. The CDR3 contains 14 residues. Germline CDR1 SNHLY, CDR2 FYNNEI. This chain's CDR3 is CASSRDRGSYGYTF. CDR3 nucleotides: TGTGCCAGCAGTCGGGACAGGGGTTCCTATGGCTACACCTTC.

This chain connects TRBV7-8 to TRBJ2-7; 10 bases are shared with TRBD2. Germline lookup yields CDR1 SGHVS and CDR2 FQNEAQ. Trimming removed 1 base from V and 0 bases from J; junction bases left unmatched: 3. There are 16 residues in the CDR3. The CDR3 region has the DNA TGTGCCAGCAGCTTAGGAGCGGGAGGGAGCTCCTACGAGCAGTACTTC. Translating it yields CASSLGAGGSSYEQYF. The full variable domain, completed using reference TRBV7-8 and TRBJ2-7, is GAGVSQSPRYKVAKRGQDVALRCDPISGHVSLFWYQQALGQGPEFLTYFQNEAQLDKSGLPSDRFFAERPEGSVSTLKIQRTQQEDSAVYLCASSLGAGGSSYEQYFGPGTRLTVT.

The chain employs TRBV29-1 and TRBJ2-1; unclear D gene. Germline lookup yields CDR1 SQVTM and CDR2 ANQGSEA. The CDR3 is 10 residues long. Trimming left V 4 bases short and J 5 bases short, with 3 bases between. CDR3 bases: TGCAGCGTTGCAAACAATGAGCAGTTCTTC. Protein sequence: CSVANNEQFF.

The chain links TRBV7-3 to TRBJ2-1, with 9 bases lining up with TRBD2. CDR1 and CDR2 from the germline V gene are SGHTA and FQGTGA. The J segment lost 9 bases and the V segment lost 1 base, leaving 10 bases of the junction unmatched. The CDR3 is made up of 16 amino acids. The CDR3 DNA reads TGTGCCAGCAGCTTAAGCCGCGGGGGGGCAATGGGTGAGCAGTTCTTC. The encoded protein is CASSLSRGGAMGEQFF.